The 23 T cell receptor beta chains below were found in one sample sequenced in a study of T-cell reconstitution after alpha-beta-depleted transplantation in children. Preparation of the TCRbeta library involved a method that used unique molecular identifiers. TCRdb reprocessed the PCR reads with MiXCR, giving one entry per CDR3 protein. Of about 610,000 distinct CDR3 sequences listed, 8% to 11% are singletons. Source: PBMCs from the stem cell graft donor, taken from the stem cell graft. The receptors were gathered from a human donor who donated a stem cell graft to a child with acute myeloid leukemia.

A remark on this clonotype: Likely a read error: the CDR3 ends without its conserved phenylalanine or tryptophan. The DNA of the CDR3 is TGTGCCATCAGTGATAGGACAGGGGCGGATGGCTACACCATC. Translated, it gives CAISDRTGADGYTI. This chain joins TRBV10-3 and TRBJ1-2, with TRBD1 identical over 9 bases. The V segment lost 3 bases and the J segment 6 bases; nucleotides outside the gene matches: 5. The CDR3 is 14 residues long. Germline CDR1 and CDR2: ENHRY and SYGVKD.

The chain uses TRBV7-9 and TRBJ2-5; D gene uncertain. CDR1 is SEHNR and CDR2 is FQNEAQ in the germline V gene (reference sequence). The CDR3 extends over 16 amino acids. V was cut by 2 bases and J by 5 bases, with 18 bases left in between. The CDR3 region has the DNA TGTGCCAGCAGCTTACCTCCAGCGTCCCTAGGGGAGACCCAGTACTTC. Translating gives CASSLPPASLGETQYF.

This clonotype was detected ten times or more. The J gene is TRBJ2-3, the V gene TRBV24-1; 13 bases fit TRBD2. V shed 8 bases, J shed 1 base, and the junction held 11 bases outside the gene matches. The CDR3 contains 18 residues. From germline, CDR1 is KGHDR and CDR2 SFDVKD. The CDR3 region has the DNA TGTGCCACCACCGGGACAGGACTAGCGGGAGTTGGCACAGATACGCAGTATTTT. Translated, it gives CATTGTGLAGVGTDTQYF.

The V and J genes are TRBV27 and TRBJ2-7; D is unclear. CDR1 and CDR2 from the germline V gene are MNHEY and SMNVEV (reference sequence). The CDR3 totals 11 residues. V lost 10 bases, J lost 3 bases, and 10 bases lay in between. The CDR3 DNA follows: TGTGCCACCAAGACGGTCTACGAGCAGTACTTC. It translates to CATKTVYEQYF.

This clonotype occurred a few times. This chain connects TRBV12-3 or TRBV12-4 to TRBJ2-1, with D possibly being TRBD1 (6 bases). The V gene lost 11 bases and the J gene lost 3 bases, with 17 bases spanning the gap. The CDR3 is 14 residues long. The CDR3 protein is CASKGGSDYNEQFF. The CDR3 DNA follows: TGTGCCTCCAAAGGGGGATCAGACTACAATGAGCAGTTCTTC.

This clonotype was counted at least ten times. The chain combines TRBV30 with TRBJ1-2; weak D call: TRBD1 (5 bases). CDR1 is GTSNPN and CDR2 is SVGIG in the germline V gene (reference sequence). Trimming cost V 7 bases and J 3 bases, with 15 bases left between them. The CDR3 has 13 amino acids. The CDR3 here is CAYARGSDYGYTF. CDR3 coding DNA: TGTGCCTACGCCCGGGGCAGCGACTATGGCTACACCTTC. Together with reference TRBV30 and TRBJ1-2, the CDR3 gives the full variable domain: SQTIHQWPATLVQPVGSPLSLECTVEGTSNPNLYWYRQAAGRGLQLLFYSVGIGQISSEVPQNLSASRPQDRQFILSSKKLLLSDSGFYLCAYARGSDYGYTFGSGTRLTVV.

A few counts support this clonotype. V gene TRBV6-2 or TRBV6-3 combines with J gene TRBJ2-7; 11 bases are shared with TRBD2. Germline-derived CDR1 and CDR2 are MNHEY and SVGEGT. The CDR3 loop spans 15 amino acids. V lost 6 bases to trimming and J lost 5 bases; unmatched junction nucleotides: 9. CDR3 protein: CASRTSGSRLDEQYF. CDR3 nucleotide sequence: TGTGCCAGCAGAACTAGCGGGAGTAGGCTTGACGAGCAGTACTTC.

This chain connects TRBV20-1 to TRBJ1-5, with D perhaps TRBD1 (6 bases). CDR1 DFQATT and CDR2 SNEGSKA come from the germline V gene (reference sequence). The CDR3 loop spans 15 amino acids. V dropped 4 bases and J dropped 0 bases, with 13 bases sitting between them. CDR3 region: CSAIGSGASNQPQHF. Written as DNA, the CDR3 is TGCAGTGCTATTGGTTCAGGGGCTAGCAATCAGCCCCAGCATTTT.

This clonotype was observed many times. V usage is TRBV6-2 or TRBV6-3 and J usage is TRBJ2-7; TRBD2 aligns across 13 bases. V trimming: 0 bases; J trimming: 3 bases; junction bases outside the gene matches: 2. Germline loops: CDR1 MNHEY, CDR2 SVGEGT. This CDR3 has 16 amino acids. The CDR3 sequence: CASSYSGLAGLYEQYF. The DNA of the CDR3 is TGTGCCAGCAGTTACTCGGGACTAGCGGGACTCTACGAGCAGTACTTC.

This clonotype was observed at least ten times. The V gene is TRBV12-3 or TRBV12-4, the J gene TRBJ2-6; D gene ambiguous. The V end was cut by 4 bases, the J end by 1 base, with 2 bases between. The CDR3 length is 13 residues. CDR3 nucleotide sequence: TGTGCCAGCAGTTCTTCTGGGGCCAACGTCCTGACTTTC. Amino acids: CASSSSGANVLTF.

This clonotype came up many times. V is TRBV4-3 and J is TRBJ2-5; D may be TRBD1 (5 bases). Germline V gene data show CDR1 as LGHNA and CDR2 as YSLEER. CDR3 length: 14 residues. V lost 6 bases, J lost 0 bases, and 11 bases lay in between. CDR3 sequence: CASSGATDQETQYF. In nucleotides, the CDR3 is TGCGCCAGCAGTGGGGCGACAGACCAAGAGACCCAGTACTTC.

This clonotype was seen repeatedly, ten times or more. The DNA of the CDR3 is TGCAGCGTTGTCGACCAGCAACTGACTAGCGGGAGCCACGAGCAGTACTTC. This gives the protein CSVVDQQLTSGSHEQYF. The chain recombines TRBV29-1 with TRBJ2-7; 12 nucleotides align to TRBD2. V lost 4 bases and J lost 5; bases outside the gene matches: 15. Germline lookup yields CDR1 SQVTM and CDR2 ANQGSEA. This CDR3 has 17 residues.

The chain uses TRBV6-2 or TRBV6-3 and TRBJ2-7, with D possibly TRBD2 on 6 matching bases. From germline, CDR1 is MNHEY and CDR2 SVGEGT. V lost 6 bases and J 5 bases, leaving 14 bases between the germline ends. CDR3 size: 13 residues. The CDR3 is CASRLSGPDEQYF. In DNA, the CDR3 is TGTGCCAGCAGATTAAGCGGGCCGGACGAGCAGTACTTC.

This clonotype was picked up a small number of times. The chain has TRBV12-3 or TRBV12-4 and TRBJ2-1; 10 bases are a match to TRBD1. J was trimmed by 6 bases and V by 6 bases; bases with no gene match: 11. This CDR3 is built from 16 residues. The CDR3 region has the DNA TGTGCCAGCAGCCTCCGAAGTGGGACAGGGGCCAATGAGCAGTTCTTC. Translated: CASSLRSGTGANEQFF.

Many counts were recorded for this clonotype. V usage is TRBV6-2 or TRBV6-3 and J usage is TRBJ2-1, with 13 bases matching TRBD2. Trimming took 6 bases from V and 2 from J; bases not matched to a gene: 7. CDR1 and CDR2 from the germline V gene are MNHEY and SVGEGT. The CDR3 is made up of 17 amino acids. Here the CDR3 DNA reads TGTGCCAGCAGAGGCGGGACTAGCGGGATCACCTACAATGAGCAGTTCTTC. Protein: CASRGGTSGITYNEQFF.

This clonotype has a count of ten or more. The chain combines TRBV20-1 with TRBJ2-7, with 7 bases that match TRBD1. The CDR3 length is 13 residues. V shed 3 bases and J 2 bases; nucleotides not matched to a gene: 4. Germline CDR1 is DFQATT and CDR2 is SNEGSKA (reference sequence). This chain's CDR3 is CSARIGQAYEQYF. For the CDR3, the DNA is TGCAGTGCTAGGATAGGACAGGCCTACGAGCAGTACTTC.

This clonotype was seen at least ten times. The V gene is TRBV20-1, the J gene TRBJ2-3; 9 nucleotides line up with TRBD2. Germline V gives CDR1 DFQATT, CDR2 SNEGSKA (reference sequence). This CDR3 comprises 14 residues. V lost 6 bases to trimming and J lost 7 bases; unmatched junction nucleotides: 11. CDR3 residues: CSAEIGLAGNTQYF. The DNA of the CDR3 is TGCAGTGCCGAGATCGGGCTAGCGGGAAATACGCAGTATTTT.

The sample holds many counts of this clonotype. The J gene is TRBJ2-7, the V gene TRBV4-3; tentative D call: TRBD2 (5 bases). Germline V gene lookup returns CDR1 LGHNA and CDR2 YSLEER. The V and J ends lost 0 bases and 6 bases respectively, with 15 bases between them. The CDR3 is 15 residues long. For the CDR3, the DNA is TGCGCCAGCAGCCAAGATTGGTCTAGCAGCTTCGAGCAGTACTTC. As protein: CASSQDWSSSFEQYF.

In its sample, this clonotype was seen a few times. The V and J genes are TRBV5-1 and TRBJ2-2; possibly TRBD2 for D (6 bases). Trimming took 2 bases from V and 5 from J, leaving 13 bases between them. Germline CDR1 and CDR2: SGHRS and YFSETQ. The CDR3 is 15 residues long. The CDR3 nucleotides are TGCGCCAGCAGCTTAGGAGGGGTCGTGACCGGGGAGCTGTTTTTT. Protein: CASSLGGVVTGELFF.

The chain carries TRBV12-3 or TRBV12-4 and TRBJ1-2; D uncertain. The CDR3 spans 13 residues. V was trimmed by 6 bases and J by 8 bases, leaving 16 bases between them. DNA of the CDR3: TGTGCCAGCAGACCGGGCGTCAAAGGAGGCTACACCTTC. It codes for CASRPGVKGGYTF.

The chain uses TRBV7-2 and TRBJ2-1; D is unclear. The CDR3 has 12 residues. Germline values: CDR1 SGHTA, CDR2 FQGNSA. Trimming removed 1 base from V and 12 bases from J, with 10 bases in between. For the CDR3, the DNA is TGTGCCAGCAGCTTAGACGAGACCCCGCAGTTCTTC. Protein product: CASSLDETPQFF.

The chain couples TRBV4-3 to TRBJ2-3; TRBD1 or TRBD2 may be the D gene (5 bases each). Germline assignment: CDR1 LGHNA and CDR2 YSLEER. Deletions cut 0 bases from V and 5 bases from J, with 15 bases between. The CDR3 contains 16 residues. The CDR3 coding sequence is TGCGCCAGCAGCCAAGAGTTGGGGCTAGCTCGAGATACGCAGTATTTT. It is translated as CASSQELGLARDTQYF.

This clonotype has ten or more counts. V and J are TRBV20-1 and TRBJ2-4, with D perhaps matching TRBD2 (5 bases). In germline, CDR1 is DFQATT, CDR2 SNEGSKA (reference sequence). The CDR3 covers 15 residues. V lost 0 bases and J lost 2, with 11 bases in between. The CDR3 bases are TGCAGTGCTAGAGAATTAACTAGATCCAAAAACATTCAGTACTTC. Protein product: CSARELTRSKNIQYF.